A selection of T cell receptor beta chains follows, all from one sample in a study of T cell changes during pregnancy in multiple sclerosis. The repertoire was sequenced with immunoSEQ multiplex PCR; TCRdb's copy has only in-frame clones and lacks some. The data show about 63,000 clones, roughly 92% seen once. The source was CD8+ T cells from peripheral blood mononuclear cells, collected in the second trimester of pregnancy. These receptors originate from a female donor with multiple sclerosis, enrolled in a pregnancy study. Both conserved end residues are part of each CDR3. Fields, in order: clone size, J gene, V gene, CDR3 protein. Only some rows state a clone size, as once, few, many or a class for expanded clones.

abundance: -
j_gene: TRBJ2-1
v_gene: TRBV10-3
CDR3aa: CAISDEGAGQFF

abundance: -
j_gene: TRBJ1-4
v_gene: TRBV28
CDR3aa: CASKIPGTGTEKLFF

abundance: -
j_gene: TRBJ2-3
v_gene: TRBV27
CDR3aa: CASGQVYTDTQYF

abundance: -
j_gene: TRBJ2-7
v_gene: TRBV4-1
CDR3aa: CASSHTPFASYEQYF

abundance: once
j_gene: TRBJ2-3
v_gene: TRBV5-4
CDR3aa: CASSLRREASDTQYF

abundance: -
j_gene: TRBJ2-7
v_gene: TRBV19
CDR3aa: CASSSGSSYEQYF

abundance: -
j_gene: TRBJ2-7
v_gene: TRBV5-5
CDR3aa: CASSSYPETGVQYF

abundance: -
j_gene: TRBJ2-3
v_gene: TRBV27
CDR3aa: CASSLSPLDMTSTDTQYF

abundance: -
j_gene: TRBJ2-7
v_gene: TRBV19
CDR3aa: CASSINGSPAEQYF

abundance: -
j_gene: TRBJ2-2
v_gene: TRBV5-1
CDR3aa: CASSPTGHGYTGELFF

abundance: -
j_gene: TRBJ2-7
v_gene: TRBV4-3
CDR3aa: CASSQEKGGSSIGFYEQYF

abundance: -
j_gene: TRBJ2-7
v_gene: TRBV19
CDR3aa: CASSPPWLVWSRVDTKVLCQSRYF

abundance: -
j_gene: TRBJ2-7
v_gene: TRBV27
CDR3aa: CASSLNWGDEQYF

abundance: -
j_gene: TRBJ1-2
v_gene: TRBV11-2
CDR3aa: CASSLAWDRPLINYGYTF

abundance: -
j_gene: TRBJ2-7
v_gene: TRBV27
CDR3aa: CASRDSGNYYEQYF

abundance: -
j_gene: TRBJ2-7
v_gene: TRBV4-1
CDR3aa: CASSQTTSQTYEQYF

abundance: -
j_gene: TRBJ1-1
v_gene: TRBV9
CDR3aa: CASSVGVGENTEAFF

abundance: -
j_gene: TRBJ2-4
v_gene: TRBV6-4
CDR3aa: CASSDGADQRAKNIQYF

abundance: -
j_gene: TRBJ2-3
v_gene: TRBV9
CDR3aa: CASSVGLAGGTDTQYF